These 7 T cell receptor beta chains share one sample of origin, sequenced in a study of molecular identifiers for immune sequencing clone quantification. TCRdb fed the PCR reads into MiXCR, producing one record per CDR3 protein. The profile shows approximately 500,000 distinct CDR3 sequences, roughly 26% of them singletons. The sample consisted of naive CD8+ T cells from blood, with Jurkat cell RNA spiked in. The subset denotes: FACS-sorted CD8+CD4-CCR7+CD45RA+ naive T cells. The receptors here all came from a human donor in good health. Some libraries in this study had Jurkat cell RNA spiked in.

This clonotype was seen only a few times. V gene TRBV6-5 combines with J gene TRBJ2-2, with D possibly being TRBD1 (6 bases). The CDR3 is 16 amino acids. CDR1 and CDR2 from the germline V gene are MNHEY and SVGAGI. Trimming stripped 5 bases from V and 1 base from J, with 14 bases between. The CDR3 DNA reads TGTGCCAGCAGTCAGGGGTGGGGGATGAACACCGGGGAGCTGTTTTTT. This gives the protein CASSQGWGMNTGELFF.

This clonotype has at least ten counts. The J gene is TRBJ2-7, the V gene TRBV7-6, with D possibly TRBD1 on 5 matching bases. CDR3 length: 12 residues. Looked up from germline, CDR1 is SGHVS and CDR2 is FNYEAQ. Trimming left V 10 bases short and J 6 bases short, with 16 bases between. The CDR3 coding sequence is TGTGCCACCTCCTGGCAGGGTGGCGAGCAGTACTTC. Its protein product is CATSWQGGEQYF.

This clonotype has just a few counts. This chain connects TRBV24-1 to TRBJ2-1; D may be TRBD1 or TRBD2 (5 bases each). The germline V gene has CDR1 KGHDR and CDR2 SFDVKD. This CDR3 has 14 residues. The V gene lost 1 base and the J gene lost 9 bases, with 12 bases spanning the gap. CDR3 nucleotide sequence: TGTGCCACCAGTGATTTAACAGGACGGGGTGAGCAGTTCTTC. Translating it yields CATSDLTGRGEQFF.

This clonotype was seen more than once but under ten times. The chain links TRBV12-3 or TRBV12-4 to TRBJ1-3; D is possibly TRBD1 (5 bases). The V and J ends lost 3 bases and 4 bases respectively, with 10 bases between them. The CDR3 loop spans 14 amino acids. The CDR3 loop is CASSLGGTGNTIYF. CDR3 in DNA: TGTGCCAGCAGTTTGGGAGGGACGGGAAACACCATATATTTT.

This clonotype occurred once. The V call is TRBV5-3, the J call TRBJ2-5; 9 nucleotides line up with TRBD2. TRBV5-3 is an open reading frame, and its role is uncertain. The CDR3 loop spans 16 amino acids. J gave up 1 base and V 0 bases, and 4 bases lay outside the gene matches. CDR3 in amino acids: CARSLVGLALQETQYF. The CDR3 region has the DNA TGTGCCAGAAGCTTGGTGGGACTAGCCCTCCAAGAGACCCAGTACTTC.

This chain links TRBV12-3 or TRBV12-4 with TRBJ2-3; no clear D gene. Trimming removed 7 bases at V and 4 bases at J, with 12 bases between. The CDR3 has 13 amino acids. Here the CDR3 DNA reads TGTGCCAGCAACTCTATATTCGCAGATACGCAGTATTTT. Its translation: CASNSIFADTQYF.

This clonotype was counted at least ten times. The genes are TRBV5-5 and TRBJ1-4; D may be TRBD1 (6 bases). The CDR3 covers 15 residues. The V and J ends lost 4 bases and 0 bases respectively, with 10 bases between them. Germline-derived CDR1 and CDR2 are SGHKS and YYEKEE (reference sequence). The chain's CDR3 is CASSGWTATNEKLFF. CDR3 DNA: TGTGCCAGCAGCGGATGGACAGCAACTAATGAAAAACTGTTTTTT. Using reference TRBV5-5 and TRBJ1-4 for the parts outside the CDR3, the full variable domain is DAGVTQSPTHLIKTRGQQVTLRCSPISGHKSVSWYQQVLGQGPQFIFQYYEKEERGRGNFPDRFSARQFPNYSSELNVNALLLGDSALYLCASSGWTATNEKLFFGSGTQLSVL.